This T cell receptor (beta chain) is drawn from a study of CD8+CD57+ T cells in acquired aplastic anemia. Overall study context: Isolated CD4+ and CD8+ cells, once sorted, yielded DNA averaging roughly 3 ug.

Looked up from germline, CDR1 is SEHNR and CDR2 is FQNEAQ (reference sequence). This CDR3 region has 15 residues. Trimming took 5 bases from V and 4 from J, leaving 17 bases between them. All sequencing subjects had displayed CD8+CD57+ cell expansion on flow cytometry. Patients, without exception, had severe acquired aplastic anemia. General study points: Between patients and controls, 25 to 30 CD8+ CDR3 sequences were found in common. Between patients and controls, CD8+ Simpson's diversity did not vary significantly.

Worth noting for this clonotype: Its antigen is undetermined.

Using genomic DNA as the template, TCR beta VDJ and CDR3 profiling was carried out. From the reads, TCRdb called clonotypes with MiXCR, one entry per CDR3 protein. The repertoire includes under 350,000 distinct CDR3 sequences, 45% to 65% of them detected once, and 1% to 1.5% sits in the top ten. The gene calls are TRBV7-9 and TRBJ1-1; tentative D call: TRBD1 (6 bases). The clonotype comes from a human donor with aplastic anemia. Sequencing was done on a sample of sorted CD4+, CD8+, or CD8+CD57+ T cells (not recorded which) from PBMCs. CDR3 sequence (DNA): TGTGCCAGCAGCCCAGAACACAGGGTTGTCACTGAAGCTTTCTTT. It yields the protein CASSPEHRVVTEAFF.